These 2 T cell receptor beta chains were sequenced from one sample in a study of blood T cell repertoires in COVID-19. The protocol was immunoSEQ multiplex PCR, while the TCRdb copy is restricted to in-frame clones and leaves out a portion. The data contain some 150,000 clones, roughly 80% of them seen just once; the ten biggest clones take up over 9%. Material: PBMCs or T cells enriched from blood (not recorded which). These receptors were collected from a man in his fifties or sixties who had recovered from COVID-19.

Concerning this clone itself: The junction and the germline gene differ at one end; a read error may be behind it. The genes are TRBV2 and TRBJ1-6, with 12 bases matching TRBD1. Germline loops: CDR1 SNHLY, CDR2 FYNNEI. The CDR3 runs 12 residues. This CDR3 is CASRGDRGLSLF. The CDR3 nucleotides read TGTGCCAGCAGGGGGGACAGGGGGCTCTCCCTCTTT.

The V gene is TRBV7-9, the J gene TRBJ1-1; tentative D call: TRBD1 (5 bases). V lost 6 bases, J lost 3 bases, and 26 bases lay in between. This CDR3 has 18 residues. Germline CDR1 is SEHNR and CDR2 is FQNEAQ (reference sequence). The CDR3 bases are TGTGCCAGCAGGGAGGGGAACCGGGGACTTCGCCGAGACACTGAAGCTTTCTTT. Protein product: CASREGNRGLRRDTEAFF.